This T cell receptor (beta chain) came from a study of regulatory T cells in long-lasting Graves disease. Overall study context: Patients newly diagnosed with Graves' had been on antithyroid drugs for under 3 months.

The time point denotes: newly diagnosed GD, antithyroid drugs for less than 3 months. PBMC-derived RNA was used for the TCR library. Remarks on this clonotype: As yet, its antigen is unknown.

The CDR3 loop spans 14 amino acids. V gave up 3 bases and J gave up 6 bases, with 9 bases separating them. Germline V lookup: CDR1 ENHRY, CDR2 SYGVKD. Findings and caveats of the study: In persistent patients, shared public clonotypes (more than 2,500) outnumbered those in new patients (about 970).

Arm-PCR with iRepertoire HTBI primers amplified the CDR3 regions for these TCR beta libraries. Each CDR3 protein gets one entry after TCRdb re-called the multiplex PCR reads with MiXCR. The sample includes under 800,000 distinct CDR3 sequences, about 15% of them seen just once. Separately, the same data were catalogued under a study of T cells in Graves' hyperthyroidism and ophthalmopathy. That paper states: Most clonotypes that expanded in the thyroid above 0.001 also showed up in blood.

Specimen: peripheral blood mononuclear cells (PBMCs), collected at new diagnosis, from a patient treated with antithyroid drugs. The chain employs TRBV10-3 and TRBJ1-6; D perhaps matches TRBD1 (5 bases). The clonotype was recovered from a woman aged 25 to 39 with Graves disease. The CDR3 coding sequence is TGTGCCATCAGTGAAGGGGCAGTTAATTCACCCCTCCACTTT. It yields the protein CAISEGAVNSPLHF.